The clone carrying this TCR beta chain has more than one count but fewer than ten. Its antigen is unidentified. PCR used 60 Vbeta primers and 13 Jbeta primers. Assay: immunoSEQ multiplex PCR; the TCRdb copy retains only in-frame clones and omits some. This table holds 150,000 or so clones, roughly three quarters found once. Germline values: CDR1 GTSNPN, CDR2 SVGIG (reference sequence). V was pared by 4 bases and J by 4 bases, with 14 bases between. The CDR3 loop spans 14 amino acids. This record comes from a study of cytomegalovirus exposure and HLA in healthy donors. Points from the study as a whole: In a later analysis, TCR beta V- and J-gene trimming was associated with a missense DCLRE1C variant.

Donors had nominal health at sampling but likely had unrecorded immune exposures. This receptor was taken from a man aged 25-40 years in good health and CMV-seropositive. The gene calls are TRBV30 and TRBJ1-5; D is perhaps TRBD1 (5 bases). Sequenced input: PBMCs. The CDR3 region is CAWMGRGGNQPQHF. CDR3 bases: TGTGCCTGGATGGGTAGGGGTGGTAATCAGCCCCAGCATTTT.